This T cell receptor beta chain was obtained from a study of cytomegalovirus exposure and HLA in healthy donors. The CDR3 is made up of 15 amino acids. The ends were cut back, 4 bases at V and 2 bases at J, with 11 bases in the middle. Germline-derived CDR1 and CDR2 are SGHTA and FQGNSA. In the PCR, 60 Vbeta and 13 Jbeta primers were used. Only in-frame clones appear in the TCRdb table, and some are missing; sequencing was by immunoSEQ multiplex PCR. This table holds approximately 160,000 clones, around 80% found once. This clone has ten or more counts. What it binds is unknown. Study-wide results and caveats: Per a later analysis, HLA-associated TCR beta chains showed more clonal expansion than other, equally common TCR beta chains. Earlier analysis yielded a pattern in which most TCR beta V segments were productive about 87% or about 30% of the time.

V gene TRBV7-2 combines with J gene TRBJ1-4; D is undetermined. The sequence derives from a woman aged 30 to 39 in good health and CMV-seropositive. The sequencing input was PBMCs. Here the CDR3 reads CASSSGRQTNEKLFF. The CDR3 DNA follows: TGTGCCAGCAGCTCGGGTCGGCAGACTAATGAAAAACTGTTTTTT.